The 17 T cell receptor beta chains listed next were all sequenced from one sample in a study of control samples from healthy donors and cancer patients. The repertoire was sequenced with immunoSEQ multiplex PCR; TCRdb's copy has only in-frame clones and lacks some. Of some 120,000 clones in the sample, around 91% were seen once. The sequencing sample was made of PBMCs. These receptors all stem from a woman aged 50 to 60 with colorectal cancer.

This chain links TRBV5-5 with TRBJ1-5; tentatively, D is TRBD1 (5 bases). V lost 0 bases and J lost 4, with 17 bases in between. This CDR3 spans 17 amino acids. Germline V lookup: CDR1 SGHKS, CDR2 YYEKEE (reference sequence). The CDR3: CASSLGAGRERNQPQHF. CDR3 bases: TGTGCCAGCAGCTTGGGCGCTGGCAGGGAGCGTAATCAGCCCCAGCATTTT.

The J gene is TRBJ1-4, the V gene TRBV3-1 (or the pseudogene TRBV3-2); D is unresolved. Germline V gives CDR1 LGHDT, CDR2 YNNKEL (reference sequence). This CDR3 spans 13 amino acids. Trimming removed 0 bases at V and 10 bases at J, with 9 bases between. In DNA form, the CDR3 reads TGTGCCAGCAGCCAAGAAGGTGGTGGAAAACTGTTTTTT. It is translated as CASSQEGGGKLFF.

This rearrangement joins TRBV28 to TRBJ2-7; tentatively, D is TRBD1 (5 bases). Germline lookup yields CDR1 MDHEN and CDR2 SYDVKM. The CDR3 totals 14 residues. V shed 2 bases and J shed 2 bases, with 10 bases lying between them. CDR3 DNA sequence: TGTGCCAGCAGTTTAGCGGCGGACACCTACGAGCAGTACTTC. It translates to CASSLAADTYEQYF.

A single count supports this clone. The chain is built from TRBV23-1 and TRBJ1-2; TRBD1 is a possible D gene (5 bases). TRBV23-1 is filed as an ORF, its function uncertain. This CDR3 has 9 amino acids. Trimming shortened V by 7 bases and J by 14 bases, and 11 bases separated the two germline ends. CDR3: CASTDRGTF. CDR3 sequence (DNA): TGCGCCAGCACCGACCGGGGGACCTTC.

This rearrangement joins TRBV7-3 to TRBJ2-1, with 7 bases matching TRBD2. In germline, CDR1 is SGHTA, CDR2 FQGTGA. V lost 6 bases, J lost 8 bases, and 4 bases stayed unmatched. CDR3 length: 12 amino acids. CDR3 DNA: TGTGCCAGCAGTTCGGGAGGCGATGAGCAGTTCTTC. Amino acids: CASSSGGDEQFF.

The chain uses TRBV19 and TRBJ2-5, with D perhaps matching TRBD1 (6 bases). The V and J ends lost 7 bases and 7 bases respectively, with 22 bases between them. CDR3 length: 15 amino acids. The germline gives CDR1 LNHDA, CDR2 SQIVND (reference sequence). The CDR3 protein is CASTPGVEQRATQYF. DNA for the CDR3: TGTGCCAGTACCCCAGGGGTAGAACAGAGGGCGACCCAGTACTTC.

The gene calls are TRBV14 and TRBJ2-7; the D call may be TRBD1 or TRBD2 (5 bases each). CDR3 length equals 16 residues. V was cut by 4 bases and J by 1 base, with 17 bases left in between. Germline V gives CDR1 SGHDN, CDR2 FVKESK. The CDR3 loop reads CASSRAPGPRSYEQYF. CDR3 DNA sequence: TGTGCCAGCAGCCGCGCCCCGGGACCCAGATCCTACGAGCAGTACTTC.

The rearrangement uses TRBV28 and TRBJ1-5; possibly TRBD1 for D (6 bases). Trimming removed 6 bases from V and 3 bases from J, with 12 bases in between. This CDR3 spans 14 amino acids. In germline, CDR1 is MDHEN, CDR2 SYDVKM. CDR3 amino acids: CASRLTGFNQPQHF. CDR3 sequence (DNA): TGTGCCAGCAGGCTTACAGGGTTCAATCAGCCCCAGCATTTT.

The chain recombines TRBV19 with TRBJ2-6; a weak D match, TRBD1 (5 bases). CDR1 and CDR2 (germline): LNHDA, SQIVND (reference sequence). V was clipped by 3 bases and J by 0 bases, with 12 bases between them. The length of the CDR3 is 17 residues. The CDR3 spells CASSIRRDFSGANVLTF. CDR3 DNA: TGTGCCAGTAGTATTCGCAGGGATTTCTCTGGGGCCAACGTCCTGACTTTC.

This clone was seen a handful of times. The V and J genes are TRBV29-1 and TRBJ2-7; tentatively, D is TRBD1 or TRBD2 (6 bases each). V was trimmed by 6 bases and J by 2 bases, leaving 14 bases between them. CDR3 size: 13 residues. The V gene's germline CDR1 is SQVTM and CDR2 ANQGSEA. As DNA, the CDR3 is TGCAGCGTGTTAACGGGGGCCGCCTACGAGCAGTACTTC. It encodes CSVLTGAAYEQYF.

This chain connects TRBV27 to TRBJ2-3, with D uncertain. The germline V gene has CDR1 MNHEY and CDR2 SMNVEV (reference sequence). The V gene lost 11 bases and the J gene lost 2 bases, with 17 bases spanning the gap. The CDR3 spans 14 residues. The CDR3 protein is CAAKVQVNTDTQYF. The CDR3 DNA reads TGTGCCGCCAAAGTCCAGGTTAACACAGATACGCAGTATTTT.

A few counts support this clone. The genes are TRBV5-4 and TRBJ1-2, with D possibly matching TRBD1 (5 bases). Germline V lookup: CDR1 SGHNT, CDR2 YYREEE (reference sequence). The CDR3 has 16 amino acids. Trimming pared 4 bases from V and 0 bases from J, leaving 16 bases between. This CDR3 reads CASSARAGTANYGYTF. In DNA, the CDR3 is TGTGCCAGCAGCGCGAGAGCAGGGACTGCTAACTATGGCTACACCTTC.

Notes on this clone: The sample holds other DNA sequences that translate to the same CDR3. V usage is TRBV28 and J usage is TRBJ2-6, with D hard to call. The germline CDR1 and CDR2 sequences are MDHEN and SYDVKM. V lost 4 bases and J lost 4, with 8 bases in between. The CDR3 contains 14 residues. Here the CDR3 DNA reads TGTGCCAGCAGTTCATCGTCCGGGGCCAACGTCCTGACTTTC. Translating it yields CASSSSSGANVLTF.

This chain links TRBV5-1 with TRBJ2-3, with 12 positions matching TRBD2. V trimming: 4 bases; J trimming: 2 bases; junction bases outside the gene matches: 2. Germline V gene sequence: CDR1 SGHRS, CDR2 YFSETQ. This CDR3 has 15 residues. The CDR3 region has the DNA TGCGCCAGCAGCCCTAGCGGGGGGGCCACAGATACGCAGTATTTT. This sequence encodes CASSPSGGATDTQYF.

The chain employs TRBV28 and TRBJ1-1, with D tentatively TRBD1 (6 bases). This CDR3 contains 14 residues. The germline CDR1 and CDR2 sequences are MDHEN and SYDVKM. V was cut by 4 bases and J by 11 bases, with 20 bases left in between. The CDR3 is CASSSTLQGVSAFF. The CDR3 coding sequence is TGTGCCAGCAGTTCTACCCTACAGGGTGTGAGTGCTTTCTTT.

This clone came up once. V and J are TRBV2 and TRBJ2-5; TRBD1 matches at 9 bases. Per germline, CDR1 SNHLY and CDR2 FYNNEI. This CDR3 is 14 amino acids long. V was pared by 4 bases and J by 7 bases, with 7 bases of the junction left unmatched. CDR3 coding DNA: TGTGCCAGCAGTGTCGACAGGGGGATCGGGACCCAGTACTTC. Protein: CASSVDRGIGTQYF.

The chain recombines TRBV5-1 with TRBJ2-2; TRBD2 aligns across 9 bases. This CDR3 has 16 amino acids. Germline assignment: CDR1 SGHRS and CDR2 YFSETQ. Unmatched junction bases numbered 8, after V lost 4 bases and J lost 4 bases. CDR3 region: CASSRSGSDITGELFF. CDR3 DNA: TGCGCCAGCAGCCGTAGCGGGAGTGATATCACCGGGGAGCTGTTTTTT.